These 5 T cell receptor beta chains came from one sample sequenced in a study of blood T cell repertoires in COVID-19. Data came from immunoSEQ multiplex PCR; TCRdb stores just in-frame clones and leaves some out. This table has tens of thousands of clones, approximately 80% appearing once. The sequenced sample consisted of peripheral blood. The origin of the receptors is a woman aged 45 to 65 with active or convalescent COVID-19.

The chain carries TRBV5-5 and TRBJ1-6; TRBD1 agrees at 8 bases. This CDR3 comprises 17 residues. The germline CDR1 and CDR2 sequences are SGHKS and YYEKEE (reference sequence). Trimming cost V 4 bases and J 2 bases; bases outside gene matches: 8. For the CDR3, the DNA is TGTGCCAGCAGCCGACAGGGGAGTTTAACCTATAATTCACCCCTCCACTTT. It codes for CASSRQGSLTYNSPLHF.

V gene TRBV5-4 combines with J gene TRBJ2-4, with TRBD2 matching 11 bases. Germline lookup yields CDR1 SGHNT and CDR2 YYREEE (reference sequence). J lost 0 bases, V lost 0 bases, and 8 bases had no gene match. This CDR3 has 19 amino acids. As DNA, the CDR3 is TGTGCCAGCAGCTTGGTCCTAGCGGGAGGCCCACTAGCCAAAAACATTCAGTACTTC. It translates to CASSLVLAGGPLAKNIQYF.

This clone appeared a single time. The rearrangement joins TRBV2 to TRBJ2-2, with D maybe TRBD1 (5 bases). The germline V gene has CDR1 SNHLY and CDR2 FYNNEI. The V gene lost 6 bases and the J gene lost 2 bases, with 10 bases spanning the gap. The length of the CDR3 is 14 residues. The chain's CDR3 is CASRRQRNTGELFF. The DNA of the CDR3 is TGTGCCAGCAGACGACAGCGAAACACCGGGGAGCTGTTTTTT. The full variable domain, its missing parts supplied by reference TRBV2 and TRBJ2-2, is EPEVTQTPSHQVTQMGQEVILRCVPISNHLYFYWYRQILGQKVEFLVSFYNNEISEKSEIFDDQFSVERPDGSNFTLKIRSTKLEDSAMYFCASRRQRNTGELFFGEGSRLTVL.

This clone is medium-sized in the sample. J is TRBJ1-5 and V is TRBV7-8, with TRBD1 matching 11 bases. The germline V gene has CDR1 SGHVS and CDR2 FQNEAQ. Germline trimming cut 5 bases from V and 6 bases from J; bases unmatched to any gene: 12. The CDR3 has 17 amino acids. The CDR3 spells CASSQRGGTGGTQPQHF. In DNA form, the CDR3 reads TGTGCCAGCAGCCAAAGAGGCGGGACAGGGGGTACTCAGCCCCAGCATTTT.

This clone was seen a few times. The V call is TRBV19, the J call TRBJ1-5, with 7 bases that match TRBD1. Germline trimming cut 6 bases from V and 3 bases from J; bases unmatched to any gene: 8. This CDR3 is 15 amino acids long. The germline V gene has CDR1 LNHDA and CDR2 SQIVND (reference sequence). CDR3 sequence: CASSHLTGNNQPQHF. The CDR3 nucleotides read TGTGCCAGTAGCCACTTGACAGGGAACAATCAGCCCCAGCATTTT.